These 21 T cell receptor beta chains share one sample of origin, sequenced in a study of control samples from healthy donors and cancer patients (dated by TCRdb to the early 2020s). The library relied on the immunoSEQ multiplex PCR assay. TCRdb stores this immuneACCESS table with in-frame sequences only. Part of the clones is absent; in the studies checked, under half of the shortfall reflects unresolved V genes, and no reason is known for the rest. In this sample the table shows around 100,000 clones, roughly nine tenths of which occur a single time. 3% to 4.5% of the sample is held by the ten biggest clonotypes. The sample was blood. These receptors originate from a woman aged 18 to 35 in good health.

J is TRBJ2-1 and V is TRBV9; possible D gene TRBD2, 7 bases. CDR3 size: 16 residues. The V and J ends lost 6 bases and 3 bases respectively, with 19 bases between them. The germline V gene has CDR1 SGDLS and CDR2 YYNGEE. CDR3 sequence reads: CASTPAGGLVYNEQFF. CDR3 nucleotides: TGTGCCAGCACCCCGGCCGGGGGGCTGGTCTACAATGAGCAGTTCTTC.

The chain uses TRBV20-1 and TRBJ1-1; D is perhaps TRBD1 (5 bases). The germline CDR1 and CDR2 sequences are DFQATT and SNEGSKA (reference sequence). CDR3 size: 11 residues. CDR3 sequence (DNA): TGCGGGGGACGCATGAACACTGAAGCTTTCTTT. It translates to CGGRMNTEAFF.

The CDR3 coding sequence is TGTGCCAGCAGCGTAGGGACAGTGGCCCGAGAGACCCAGTACTTC. Translating gives CASSVGTVARETQYF. The J gene is TRBJ2-5, the V gene TRBV7-6; 7 nucleotides agree with TRBD1. CDR1 and CDR2 from the germline V gene are SGHVS and FNYEAQ. This CDR3 comprises 15 residues. V lost 5 bases and J lost 4; bases outside the gene matches: 10.

CDR3 nucleotide sequence: TGTGCCAGCAGCCCCGCCGGTGGACAAGAGACCCAGTACTTC. Protein: CASSPAGGQETQYF. This sequence joins TRBV11-3 and TRBJ2-5, with no clear D. Germline loops: CDR1 SGHNT, CDR2 YENEEA. The V end lost 5 bases, the J end lost 2 bases, and 12 bases lay between the germline ends. The CDR3 is 14 amino acids.

This chain links TRBV12-3 or TRBV12-4 with TRBJ1-3, with D hard to call. The germline V and J ends were trimmed by 1 base and 4 bases, with 2 bases remaining between them. This CDR3 comprises 12 residues. The CDR3 DNA reads as TGTGCCAGCAGTTTAGGCGGAAACACCATATATTTT. This encodes CASSLGGNTIYF.

The gene calls are TRBV4-1 and TRBJ2-7; D could derive from TRBD1 or TRBD2 (5 bases each). Germline V CDR1 and CDR2: MGHRA, YSYEKL. Trimming removed 1 base from V and 2 bases from J, with 18 bases in between. The CDR3 extends over 17 amino acids. CDR3 nucleotide sequence: TGCGCCAGCAGCCAAGTTCGCCTCGTAAGGGGACCCTACGAGCAGTACTTC. This codes for CASSQVRLVRGPYEQYF.

V is TRBV9 and J is TRBJ2-1, with D possibly TRBD2 on 7 matching bases. Germline CDR1 reads SGDLS; CDR2 reads YYNGEE. This CDR3 has 15 residues. Trimming pared 1 base from V and 6 bases from J, leaving 14 bases between. The CDR3 loop reads CASSVNGGRFNEQFF. The CDR3 DNA reads TGTGCCAGCAGCGTAAACGGGGGGCGCTTCAATGAGCAGTTCTTC.

This clone has just a few counts. The rearrangement joins TRBV19 to TRBJ2-7, with D maybe TRBD2 (5 bases). Germline CDR1 reads LNHDA; CDR2 reads SQIVND (reference sequence). The CDR3 spans 16 residues. Trimming pared 6 bases from V and 0 bases from J, leaving 18 bases between. CDR3 sequence reads: CASSPTLSSGSYEQYF. CDR3 in DNA: TGTGCCAGTAGCCCTACTCTGTCCAGCGGCTCCTACGAGCAGTACTTC. Full variable domain (remainder filled in from reference TRBV19 and TRBJ2-7): DGGITQSPKYLFRKEGQNVTLSCEQNLNHDAMYWYRQDPGQGLRLIYYSQIVNDFQKGDIAEGYSVSREKKESFPLTVTSAQKNPTAFYLCASSPTLSSGSYEQYFGPGTRLTVT.

The chain links TRBV18 to TRBJ2-3; possible D gene TRBD2, 7 bases. The CDR3 contains 16 residues. In germline, CDR1 is KGHSH, CDR2 LQKENI. Trimming took 4 bases from V and 9 from J, leaving 23 bases between them. The CDR3 DNA is TGTGCCAGCTCACGATCGGGAACGGGGGGCTCCCCGACGCAGTATTTT. Protein product: CASSRSGTGGSPTQYF.

This clone was counted once. The chain joins TRBV24-1 to TRBJ1-2; 9 bases match TRBD1. Germline V gives CDR1 KGHDR, CDR2 SFDVKD. Trimming cost V 4 bases and J 8 bases; bases outside gene matches: 10. This CDR3 region has 15 residues. CDR3 protein: CATSDPGTGREGYTF. DNA of the CDR3: TGTGCCACCAGTGACCCCGGGACAGGGAGAGAGGGCTACACCTTC.

This chain joins TRBV2 and TRBJ1-4; unclear D gene. From germline, CDR1 is SNHLY and CDR2 FYNNEI. This CDR3 comprises 13 residues. Trimming pared 6 bases from V and 8 bases from J, leaving 13 bases between. CDR3 DNA sequence: TGTGCCAGCAGCCGTAGCCTCCGGGAAAAACTGTTTTTT. Translated, it gives CASSRSLREKLFF.

The chain joins TRBV27 to TRBJ1-1, with a weak D call TRBD1 (5 bases). CDR1 MNHEY and CDR2 SMNVEV come from the germline V gene (reference sequence). The V end lost 4 bases, the J end lost 5 bases, and 14 bases lay between the germline ends. This CDR3 is 14 amino acids long. The CDR3 DNA reads TGTGCCAGCAGTTCGACGGGGGTACGGACTGAAGCTTTCTTT. It codes for CASSSTGVRTEAFF.

The CDR3 protein is CASSPLIGWSGYTF. The CDR3 region has the DNA TGCGCCAGCAGCCCCCTAATAGGGTGGAGTGGCTACACCTTC. The gene calls are TRBV5-1 and TRBJ1-2; no definite D call. CDR3 size: 14 residues. V gave up 4 bases and J gave up 7 bases, with 17 bases separating them. Germline CDR1 SGHRS, CDR2 YFSETQ.

The rearrangement joins TRBV24-1 to TRBJ2-5, with 9 bases identical to TRBD1. The V gene end was trimmed by 2 bases and the J gene end by 5 bases; junction bases not matched to a gene: 5. CDR3 length equals 15 residues. In germline, CDR1 is KGHDR, CDR2 SFDVKD. Here the CDR3 reads CATSDSTGGSETQYF. As DNA, the CDR3 is TGTGCCACCAGTGATTCGACAGGGGGGTCGGAGACCCAGTACTTC.

The chain joins TRBV5-1 to TRBJ2-1; D gene unclear. The V gene lost 2 bases and the J gene lost 5 bases, with 14 bases spanning the gap. The germline V gene has CDR1 SGHRS and CDR2 YFSETQ. This CDR3 spans 15 amino acids. CDR3 bases: TGCGCCAGCAGCTTTGTTGATGGGTTCAACAATGAGCAGTTCTTC. It encodes CASSFVDGFNNEQFF.

The chain combines TRBV27 with TRBJ1-1; D possibly corresponds to TRBD1 (6 bases). V lost 8 bases and J 5 bases, leaving 21 bases between the germline ends. Germline V CDR1 and CDR2: MNHEY, SMNVEV (reference sequence). The CDR3 sequence is 15 residues long. CDR3 coding DNA: TGTGCCAGCTTCGACTGGCAGGGGACGAGGACTGAAGCTTTCTTT. This sequence encodes CASFDWQGTRTEAFF.

V is TRBV5-1 and J is TRBJ2-1; perhaps TRBD2 as D (5 bases). This CDR3 contains 15 residues. Germline CDR1 and CDR2: SGHRS and YFSETQ. V was pared by 3 bases and J by 3 bases, with 13 bases between. CDR3 sequence reads: CASSSSDSYYNEQFF. The CDR3 nucleotides read TGCGCCAGCAGCTCCTCGGACTCGTACTACAATGAGCAGTTCTTC. The variable domain in full, completed from reference TRBV5-1 and TRBJ2-1, reads KAGVTQTPRYLIKTRGQQVTLSCSPISGHRSVSWYQQTPGQGLQFLFEYFSETQRNKGNFPGRFSGRQFSNSRSEMNVSTLELGDSALYLCASSSSDSYYNEQFFGPGTRLTVL.

The CDR3 DNA is TGTGCCAGCAGCCTCAGTGATCAGCCCCAGCATTTT. It specifies CASSLSDQPQHF. The chain joins TRBV14 to TRBJ1-5; D remains ambiguous. Looked up from germline, CDR1 is SGHDN and CDR2 is FVKESK. V lost 4 bases and J 5 bases, leaving 6 bases between the germline ends. The CDR3 spans 12 residues. Full variable domain (rest looked up from reference TRBV14 and TRBJ1-5): EAGVTQFPSHSVIEKGQTVTLRCDPISGHDNLYWYRRVMGKEIKFLLHFVKESKQDESGMPNNRFLAERTGGTYSTLKVQPAELEDSGVYFCASSLSDQPQHFGDGTRLSIL.

The chain employs TRBV6-1 and TRBJ1-1; D uncertain. The CDR3 contains 13 residues. The germline gives CDR1 MNHNS, CDR2 SASEGT. The V gene lost 2 bases and the J gene lost 5 bases, with 9 bases spanning the gap. As DNA, the CDR3 is TGTGCCAGCAGTGAACGGGCACGGACTGAAGCTTTCTTT. It is translated as CASSERARTEAFF.

V and J are TRBV15 and TRBJ2-3; 8 positions match TRBD2. The CDR3 is 14 residues long. The germline V gene has CDR1 LNHNV and CDR2 YYDKDF (reference sequence). The J segment lost 0 bases and the V segment lost 8 bases, leaving 4 bases of the junction unmatched. The CDR3 loop reads CATFSGASTDTQYF. CDR3 nucleotides: TGTGCCACCTTTAGCGGGGCGAGCACAGATACGCAGTATTTT.

The J gene is TRBJ2-2, the V gene TRBV5-1; perhaps D is TRBD1 or TRBD2 (5 bases each). Looked up from germline, CDR1 is SGHRS and CDR2 is YFSETQ. V gave up 2 bases and J gave up 5 bases, with 19 bases separating them. The CDR3 is 17 amino acids. DNA for the CDR3: TGCGCCAGCAGCTTATCCACCGGGACCACCTTTACCGGGGAGCTGTTTTTT. It translates to CASSLSTGTTFTGELFF.